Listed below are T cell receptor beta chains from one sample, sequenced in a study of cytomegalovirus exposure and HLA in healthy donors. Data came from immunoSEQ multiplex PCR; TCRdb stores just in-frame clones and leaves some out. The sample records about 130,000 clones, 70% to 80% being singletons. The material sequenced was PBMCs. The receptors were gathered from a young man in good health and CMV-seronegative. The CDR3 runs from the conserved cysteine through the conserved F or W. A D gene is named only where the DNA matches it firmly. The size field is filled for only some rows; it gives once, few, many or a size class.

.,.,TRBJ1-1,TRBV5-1,TGCGCCAGCAGCTTCCTTCCCGGAGGGAACACTGAAGCTTTCTTT,CASSFLPGGNTEAFF
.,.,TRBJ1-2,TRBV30,TGTGCCTGGACCCCGGGAATAAGCTATGGCTACACCTTC,CAWTPGISYGYTF
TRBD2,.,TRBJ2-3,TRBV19,TGTGCCAGTAGTACTAGCGGGGGAGATACGCAGTATTTT,CASSTSGGDTQYF
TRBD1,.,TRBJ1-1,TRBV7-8,TGTGCCAGCAGCGCCGGGACAGCCACTGAAGCTTTCTTT,CASSAGTATEAFF
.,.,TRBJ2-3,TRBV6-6,TGTGCCAGCAGGAGAGAGGGGGAGCAGTATTTT,CASRREGEQYF
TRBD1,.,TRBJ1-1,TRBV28,TGTGCCAGCAGTACACAGGGGGCGCGGACTGAAGCTTTCTTT,CASSTQGARTEAFF
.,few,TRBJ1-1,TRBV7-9,TGTGCCACCGACTTGCAGGGGCTGTTTACTGAAGCTTTCTTT,CATDLQGLFTEAFF
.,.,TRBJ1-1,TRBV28,TGTGCCAGCAGTTTCAAGAACACTGAAGCTTTCTTT,CASSFKNTEAFF
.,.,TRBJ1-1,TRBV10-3,TGTGCCATCAGTGGGGGGGGTACTGAAGCTTTCTTT,CAISGGGTEAFF
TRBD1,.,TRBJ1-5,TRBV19,TGTGCCAGTAGTCCCCGACAGGGGAGGTGGTGGCAGCCCCAGCATTTT,CASSPRQGRWWQPQHF
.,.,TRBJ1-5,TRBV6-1,TGTGCCAGCAGTCCCCCCTGGGAGAATCAGCCCCAGCATTTT,CASSPPWENQPQHF
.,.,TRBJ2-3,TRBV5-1,TGCGCCAGCAGCTTGGCCAATTCGGGATATAGCACAGATACGCAGTATTTT,CASSLANSGYSTDTQYF
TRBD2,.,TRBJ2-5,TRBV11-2,TGTGCCAGCAGCGCTGAGTGGAGCGGGAGGGTAGAGACCCAGTACTTC,CASSAEWSGRVETQYF
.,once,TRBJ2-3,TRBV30,TGTGCCTGGAGTGCCCAGGGTCCGGCGCAGTATTTT,CAWSAQGPAQYF
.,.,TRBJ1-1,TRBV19,TGTGCCAGCATCGGACCACTCGGACAGAAGGCTTTCTTT,CASIGPLGQKAFF
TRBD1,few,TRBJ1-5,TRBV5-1,TGCGCCAGCAGCTTGGTACAGGGGGGACAGCCCCAGCATTTT,CASSLVQGGQPQHF
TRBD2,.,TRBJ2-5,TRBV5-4,TGTGCCAGCAGCTTGGCTCCGGCTAGCGGCCAAGAGACCCAGTACTTC,CASSLAPASGQETQYF
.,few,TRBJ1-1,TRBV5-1,TGCGCCAGCAGAACACCGAACACTGAAGCTTTCTTT,CASRTPNTEAFF
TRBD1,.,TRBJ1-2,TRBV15,TGTGCCACCAGCAGAACGACAGGGGTTTATGGCTACACCTTC,CATSRTTGVYGYTF
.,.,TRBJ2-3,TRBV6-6,TGTGCCAGCAGCCCCGGGGTGGTCACAGATACGCAGTATTTT,CASSPGVVTDTQYF
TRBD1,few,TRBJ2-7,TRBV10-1,TGCGCCAGCAGTCCCAGACAGGGGGTGTACGAGCAGTACTTC,CASSPRQGVYEQYF
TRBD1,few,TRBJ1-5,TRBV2,TGTGCCAGCAGACCCCACAGGGGGCGCCCCCATCAGCCCCAGCATTTT,CASRPHRGRPHQPQHF
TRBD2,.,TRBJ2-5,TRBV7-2,TGTGCCAGCAGCTTAGCGGGGACTAGCGCGGAGACCCAGTACTTC,CASSLAGTSAETQYF
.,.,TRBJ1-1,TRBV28,.,CASILGHLNTEAFF
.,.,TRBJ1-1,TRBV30,TGTGCCTGGGACCAGGTGGGGAACACTGAAGCTTTCTTT,CAWDQVGNTEAFF
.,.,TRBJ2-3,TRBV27,TGTGCCAGCAGCCCCCCCAAGGTAGCGTACACAGATACGCAGTATTTT,CASSPPKVAYTDTQYF
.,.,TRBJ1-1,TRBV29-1,TGCAGCGTTGTAGGAGTGGGCACTGAAGCTTTCTTT,CSVVGVGTEAFF
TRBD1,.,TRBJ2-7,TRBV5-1,TGCGCCAGCAGCTTGGGACAGGGGGGGGAGCAGTACTTC,CASSLGQGGEQYF
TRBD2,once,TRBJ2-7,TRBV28,TGTGCCAGCAGTTGGGAGTGGCTAGCGGGAGGTTACGAGCAGTACTTC,CASSWEWLAGGYEQYF
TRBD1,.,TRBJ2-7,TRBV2,TGTGCCAGCAGTACAGGGGGCTACGAGCAGTACTTC,CASSTGGYEQYF
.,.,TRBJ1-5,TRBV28,TGTGCCAGCACTCAGGATGGCAATCAGCCCCAGCATTTT,CASTQDGNQPQHF
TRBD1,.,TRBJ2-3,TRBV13,TGTGCCAGCAGCTCCACAGGGGACAGCACAGATACGCAGTATTTT,CASSSTGDSTDTQYF
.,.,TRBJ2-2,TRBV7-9,TGTGCCAGCGTCCTTCAGGGGTACACCGGGGAGCTGTTTTTT,CASVLQGYTGELFF
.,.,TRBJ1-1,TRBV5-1,TGCGCCAGCAGCTCTGACTTTTTCGGAGGAGGTGAAGCTTTCTTT,CASSSDFFGGGEAFF